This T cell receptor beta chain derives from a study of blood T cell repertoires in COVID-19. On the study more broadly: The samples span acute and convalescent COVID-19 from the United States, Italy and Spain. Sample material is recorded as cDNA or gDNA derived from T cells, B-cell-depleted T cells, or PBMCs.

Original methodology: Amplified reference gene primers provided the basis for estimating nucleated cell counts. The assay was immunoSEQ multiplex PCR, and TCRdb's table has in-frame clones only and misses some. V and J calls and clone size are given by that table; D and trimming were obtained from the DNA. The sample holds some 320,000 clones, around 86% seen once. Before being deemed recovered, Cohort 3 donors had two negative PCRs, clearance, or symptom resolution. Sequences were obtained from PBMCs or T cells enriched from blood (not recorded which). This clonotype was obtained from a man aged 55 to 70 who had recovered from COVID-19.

CDR3 bases: TGTGCCAGCAGTGAAGAAGGCTCGGGTGGCTACACCTTC. Residues: CASSEEGSGGYTF. V and J are TRBV6-1 and TRBJ1-2; D unresolved. Germline CDR1 is MNHNS and CDR2 is SASEGT. Trimming removed 1 base at V and 7 bases at J, with 10 bases between. This CDR3 is 13 amino acids long.